The table lists the clone carrying this T cell receptor beta chain with a count of one. This sample was taken from a study of T cell responses to AZD1222 COVID-19 vaccine. Assay used: immunoSEQ multiplex PCR; TCRdb lists only in-frame clones, some missing. The sample lists 95,000 to 150,000 clones; around 88% were seen once. The sequence derives from an adult in good health. This specimen consisted of peripheral blood, obtained on day 0 of AZD1222 vaccination.

This CDR3 is CATSREEFMAAGELFF. The CDR3 DNA follows: TGTGCCACCAGCAGAGAAGAATTTATGGCAGCCGGGGAGCTGTTTTTT. V gene TRBV15 combines with J gene TRBJ2-2; D call uncertain. Germline values: CDR1 LNHNV, CDR2 YYDKDF (reference sequence). The CDR3 is 16 residues long. Trimming removed 0 bases at V and 6 bases at J, with 14 bases between. Full variable domain (missing parts from reference TRBV15 and TRBJ2-2): DAMVIQNPRYQVTQFGKPVTLSCSQTLNHNVMYWYQQKSSQAPKLLFHYYDKDFNNEADTPDNFQSRRPNTSFCFLDIRSPGLGDTAMYLCATSREEFMAAGELFFGEGSRLTVL.